What follows is one T cell receptor beta chain and its context. What it binds is unknown. This record belongs to a study of CD8+ T cells in alopecia areata. Regarding the study as a whole: In patients, TCRs were shared less clearly than in mice, and HLA may possibly be involved. The study found higher clonality in lesional than normal scalp, especially in alopecia totalis/universalis.

Obtained from alopecia areata patients were lesional scalp punch biopsies along with peripheral blood. Extracted RNA was reverse transcribed, and the resulting cDNA served as sequencing template. The assay was immunoSEQ multiplex PCR, and TCRdb's table has in-frame clones only and misses some. Of about 130,000 clones listed, approximately 49% are singletons. Looked up from germline, CDR1 is SEHNR and CDR2 is FQNEAQ (reference sequence). This CDR3 comprises 15 residues. Trimming took off 4 bases at V and 1 base at J, with 12 bases between the two ends. This material consisted of CD8+ T cells sorted from blood, taken at week 0. This chain connects TRBV7-9 to TRBJ2-3; the D gene is possibly TRBD2 (5 bases). The receptor's source is a human donor with alopecia areata. The CDR3 nucleotides read TGTGCCAGCAGCTCGGGGAGAGGTGGCACAGATACGCAGTATTTT. Its translation is CASSSGRGGTDTQYF.